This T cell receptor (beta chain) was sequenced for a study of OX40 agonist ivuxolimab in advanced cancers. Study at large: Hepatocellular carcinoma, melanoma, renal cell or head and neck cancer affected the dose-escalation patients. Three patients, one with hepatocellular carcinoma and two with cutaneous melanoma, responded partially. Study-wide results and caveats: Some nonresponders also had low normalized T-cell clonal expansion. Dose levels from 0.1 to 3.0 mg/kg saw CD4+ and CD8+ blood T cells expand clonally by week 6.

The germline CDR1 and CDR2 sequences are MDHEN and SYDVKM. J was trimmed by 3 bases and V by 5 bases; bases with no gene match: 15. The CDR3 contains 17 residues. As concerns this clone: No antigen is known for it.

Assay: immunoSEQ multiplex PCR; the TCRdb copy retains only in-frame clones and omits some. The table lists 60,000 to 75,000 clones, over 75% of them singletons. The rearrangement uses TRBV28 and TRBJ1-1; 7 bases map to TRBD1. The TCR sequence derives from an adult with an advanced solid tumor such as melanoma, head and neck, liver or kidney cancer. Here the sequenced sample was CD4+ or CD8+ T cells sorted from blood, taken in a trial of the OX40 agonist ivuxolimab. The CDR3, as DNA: TGTGCCAGCAGTAACAACAGGGGTTTCGGCGGGGACACTGAAGCTTTCTTT. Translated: CASSNNRGFGGDTEAFF. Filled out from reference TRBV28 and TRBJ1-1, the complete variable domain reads DVKVTQSSRYLVKRTGEKVFLECVQDMDHENMFWYRQDPGLGLRLIYFSYDVKMKEKGDIPEGYSVSREKKERFSLILESASTNQTSMYLCASSNNRGFGGDTEAFFGQGTRLTVV.